Here is one T cell receptor beta chain with its context. This sample stems from a study of blood T cell repertoires in COVID-19. Assay: immunoSEQ multiplex PCR; the TCRdb copy retains only in-frame clones and omits some. Of 89,000 or so clones listed, around 85% are singletons. Material for sequencing was peripheral blood. This clonotype originated in a man older than 75 with acute or convalescent COVID-19.

The CDR3 DNA reads as TGTGCCATCAGAAGACAGGGACAGGGTAATTCACCCCTCCACTTT. It is translated as CAIRRQGQGNSPLHF. This sequence joins TRBV10-3 and TRBJ1-6; TRBD1 matches 9 bases. CDR3 length: 15 amino acids. CDR1 and CDR2 (germline): ENHRY, SYGVKD. J lost 6 bases, V lost 6 bases, and 6 bases had no gene match.